Listed below are T cell receptor beta chains from one sample, sequenced in a study of CD8+CD57+ T cells in acquired aplastic anemia. MiXCR was run by TCRdb on the reads, yielding one entry per CDR3 protein. The table has a few hundred thousand distinct CDR3 sequences, over 55% seen once. The sequencing input was sorted CD4+, CD8+, or CD8+CD57+ T cells (not recorded which) from PBMCs. The receptor source for this set is a human donor in good health. Each CDR3 is given with its conserved first and last residue. Each record gives: V gene, D gene, J gene, clone size, CDR3 DNA, CDR3 protein. The D gene is left open where the match is weak. Only part of the rows carry a size: once, few, many, or a class if the clone is expanded.

V gene: TRBV5-5; D gene: TRBD2; J gene: TRBJ2-3; clone size: .; CDR3 DNA: TGTGCCAGCAGCGGGGGCGGGGGGCCTGAGTCCACAGATACGCAGTATTTT; CDR3 protein: CASSGGGGPESTDTQYF
V gene: TRBV20-1; D gene: .; J gene: TRBJ2-5; clone size: .; CDR3 DNA: TGCAGTGCTAGAGATGAGGAGTTTGGGACCCAGTACTTC; CDR3 protein: CSARDEEFGTQYF
V gene: TRBV9; D gene: .; J gene: TRBJ2-3; clone size: .; CDR3 DNA: TGTGCCAGCAGCGTCCGGACCATTGGACTAACCACAGATACGCAGTATTTT; CDR3 protein: CASSVRTIGLTTDTQYF
V gene: TRBV2; D gene: .; J gene: TRBJ1-5; clone size: once; CDR3 DNA: TGTGCCAGCGAGGCAGGGGAAGGTCAGCCCCAGCATTTT; CDR3 protein: CASEAGEGQPQHF
V gene: TRBV7-6; D gene: TRBD1; J gene: TRBJ2-3; clone size: .; CDR3 DNA: TGTGCCAGCAGCCCGACAGGGGGTCACAATGAGCAGTATTTT; CDR3 protein: CASSPTGGHNEQYF
V gene: TRBV9; D gene: TRBD1; J gene: TRBJ2-5; clone size: .; CDR3 DNA: TGTGCCAGCAATGCTGATGGGGGACAGGGAAAGACCCAGTACTTC; CDR3 protein: CASNADGGQGKTQYF
V gene: TRBV4-1; D gene: .; J gene: TRBJ2-7; clone size: many; CDR3 DNA: TGCGCCAGCAGCCTCCAAGGCACGGATGGCCACGAGCAGTACTTC; CDR3 protein: CASSLQGTDGHEQYF
V gene: TRBV20-1; D gene: TRBD2; J gene: TRBJ2-3; clone size: .; CDR3 DNA: TGCAGTGCTAGCCCAGCTAGCGGGGAAACAGATACGCAGTATTTT; CDR3 protein: CSASPASGETDTQYF
V gene: TRBV7-2; D gene: TRBD1; J gene: TRBJ2-2; clone size: .; CDR3 DNA: TGTGCCAGCAGCACACGACAGGGTAACACCGGGGAGCTGTTTTTT; CDR3 protein: CASSTRQGNTGELFF
V gene: TRBV6-1; D gene: .; J gene: TRBJ1-6; clone size: many; CDR3 DNA: TGTGCCAGCAGTGAATTGGATCGTCCCACCGAGCCCCTCCACTTT; CDR3 protein: CASSELDRPTEPLHF
V gene: TRBV7-9; D gene: .; J gene: TRBJ2-3; clone size: .; CDR3 DNA: TGTGCCAGCAGCCCACCTCCTGCGGGAACAGATACGCAGTATTTT; CDR3 protein: CASSPPPAGTDTQYF
V gene: TRBV20-1; D gene: TRBD1; J gene: TRBJ1-1; clone size: .; CDR3 DNA: TGCAGTGCTAGTGACTACAGGGGCCCTCTCGTTGAAGCTTTCTTT; CDR3 protein: CSASDYRGPLVEAFF
V gene: TRBV19; D gene: TRBD2; J gene: TRBJ2-7; clone size: .; CDR3 DNA: TGTGCCAGTAGTATTGGTGCTAGCGGGAGCTACGAGCAGTACTTC; CDR3 protein: CASSIGASGSYEQYF
V gene: TRBV7-2; D gene: TRBD2; J gene: TRBJ2-1; clone size: .; CDR3 DNA: TGTGCCAGCAGCTTCCTATATAGGCGGGGGGGTCTGAATGAGCAGTTCTTC; CDR3 protein: CASSFLYRRGGLNEQFF
V gene: TRBV25-1; D gene: .; J gene: TRBJ2-3; clone size: .; CDR3 DNA: TGTGCCGGAGAGGGCTTATGGTCAGATACGCAGTATTTT; CDR3 protein: CAGEGLWSDTQYF
V gene: TRBV25-1; D gene: .; J gene: TRBJ1-6; clone size: few; CDR3 DNA: TGTGCCAGCAGTGAGGGTGGAGCAAGGATCCACTTT; CDR3 protein: CASSEGGARIHF
V gene: TRBV7-8; D gene: .; J gene: TRBJ1-1; clone size: .; CDR3 DNA: TGTGCCAGCAGCTTAGCGCGAATGAACACTGAAGCTTTCTTT; CDR3 protein: CASSLARMNTEAFF
V gene: TRBV19; D gene: TRBD1; J gene: TRBJ1-2; clone size: .; CDR3 DNA: TGTGCCAGTAGTATGGCAGGGGGCGCTTATGGCTACACCTTC; CDR3 protein: CASSMAGGAYGYTF
V gene: TRBV27; D gene: .; J gene: TRBJ2-4; clone size: few; CDR3 DNA: TGTGCCAGCGCCTCCCTCGGAAACATTCAGTACTTC; CDR3 protein: CASASLGNIQYF
V gene: TRBV7-3; D gene: TRBD2; J gene: TRBJ2-1; clone size: many; CDR3 DNA: TGTGCCAGCAGCAACCAAGAGGGGACTAGCGGGAGGTCCTACAATGAGCAGTTCTTC; CDR3 protein: CASSNQEGTSGRSYNEQFF
V gene: TRBV7-9; D gene: TRBD1; J gene: TRBJ2-1; clone size: .; CDR3 DNA: TGTGCCAGCAGCTTAATGGGACAGGGGGTTGAGCAGTTCTTT; CDR3 protein: CASSLMGQGVEQFF
V gene: TRBV29-1; D gene: .; J gene: TRBJ1-2; clone size: .; CDR3 DNA: TGCAGCGTATGGGACATCGATGGCTACACCTTC; CDR3 protein: CSVWDIDGYTF
V gene: TRBV12-3/TRBV12-4; D gene: TRBD1; J gene: TRBJ1-2; clone size: .; CDR3 DNA: TGTGCCAGCAGTTCTCCCAGGGGGTATGGCTACACCTTC; CDR3 protein: CASSSPRGYGYTF